This is a list of T cell receptor beta chains from one sample in a study of cytomegalovirus exposure and HLA in healthy donors. Only in-frame clones appear in the TCRdb table, and some are missing; sequencing was by immunoSEQ multiplex PCR. The data show 100,000 to 150,000 clones, 75% to 85% seen once. The sequencing sample was made of PBMCs. Receptors originate from a woman aged 45 to 65 in good health and CMV-seropositive. The CDR3 runs from the conserved cysteine through the conserved F or W. A D gene is named only where the DNA matches it firmly. Clone sizes are given selectively: once, few, many, or a class where the clone is expanded.

clone_size: NA
j_call: TRBJ2-7
v_call: TRBV4-3
d_call: NA
cdr3_aa: CASSHHLSGVGYEQYF
cdr3_nt: TGCGCCAGCAGCCATCACCTCTCGGGGGTAGGCTACGAGCAGTACTTC

clone_size: NA
j_call: TRBJ2-4
v_call: TRBV6-5
d_call: NA
cdr3_aa: CASSYSNQAKNIQYF
cdr3_nt: TGTGCCAGCAGTTATTCAAATCAAGCCAAAAACATTCAGTACTTC

clone_size: few
j_call: TRBJ1-4
v_call: TRBV7-9
d_call: NA
cdr3_aa: CASSLLATNEKLFF
cdr3_nt: TGTGCCAGCAGCTTACTCGCAACTAATGAAAAACTGTTTTTT

clone_size: NA
j_call: TRBJ2-3
v_call: TRBV6-5
d_call: NA
cdr3_aa: CASRSQGDTQYF
cdr3_nt: TGTGCCAGCAGATCTCAGGGTGATACGCAGTATTTT

clone_size: NA
j_call: TRBJ1-3
v_call: TRBV18
d_call: NA
cdr3_aa: CASSSQSGNTIYF
cdr3_nt: TGTGCCAGCTCATCCCAATCCGGAAACACCATATATTTT

clone_size: NA
j_call: TRBJ1-1
v_call: TRBV5-1
d_call: TRBD1
cdr3_aa: CASSLKGAAEAFF
cdr3_nt: TGCGCCAGCAGCTTGAAGGGGGCGGCTGAAGCTTTCTTT

clone_size: NA
j_call: TRBJ2-5
v_call: TRBV6-5
d_call: NA
cdr3_aa: CASSYGSHLQETQYF
cdr3_nt: TGTGCCAGCAGTTACGGCAGTCACCTCCAAGAGACCCAGTACTTC

clone_size: NA
j_call: TRBJ2-7
v_call: TRBV19
d_call: TRBD1
cdr3_aa: CASSTLRQGTYEQYF
cdr3_nt: TGTGCCAGTAGTACCCTACGACAGGGTACGTACGAGCAGTACTTC

clone_size: NA
j_call: TRBJ2-2
v_call: TRBV9
d_call: TRBD2
cdr3_aa: CASSVTSGGASTGELFF
cdr3_nt: TGTGCCAGCAGCGTAACTAGCGGGGGCGCGAGCACCGGGGAGCTGTTTTTT

clone_size: NA
j_call: TRBJ2-3
v_call: TRBV11-1
d_call: TRBD2
cdr3_aa: CASSLGYGGASDTQYF
cdr3_nt: TGTGCCAGCAGCTTAGGGTACGGGGGGGCCTCAGATACGCAGTATTTT

clone_size: NA
j_call: TRBJ2-5
v_call: TRBV2
d_call: NA
cdr3_aa: CASSEWLDLVRGTQYF
cdr3_nt: TGTGCCAGCAGTGAATGGCTGGATTTAGTCAGGGGGACCCAGTACTTC

clone_size: few
j_call: TRBJ2-7
v_call: TRBV13
d_call: NA
cdr3_aa: CASTSSSYEQYF
cdr3_nt: TGTGCCAGCACGTCATCCTCTTACGAGCAGTACTTC

clone_size: NA
j_call: TRBJ1-2
v_call: TRBV10-2
d_call: TRBD1
cdr3_aa: CASSDRGDYGYTF
cdr3_nt: TGCGCCAGCAGTGACAGGGGGGACTATGGCTACACCTTC

clone_size: few
j_call: TRBJ2-7
v_call: TRBV27
d_call: NA
cdr3_aa: CASSPRPPENLYEQYF
cdr3_nt: TGTGCCAGCAGCCCGCGGCCCCCGGAGAATCTCTACGAGCAGTACTTC

clone_size: NA
j_call: TRBJ2-5
v_call: TRBV5-1
d_call: TRBD1
cdr3_aa: CASSFTPDRGGETQYF
cdr3_nt: TGCGCCAGCAGCTTTACGCCAGACAGGGGTGGAGAGACCCAGTACTTC

clone_size: NA
j_call: TRBJ2-1
v_call: TRBV6-5
d_call: TRBD1
cdr3_aa: CASRGQGYSEQFF
cdr3_nt: TGTGCCAGCAGAGGACAGGGGTACAGTGAGCAGTTCTTC